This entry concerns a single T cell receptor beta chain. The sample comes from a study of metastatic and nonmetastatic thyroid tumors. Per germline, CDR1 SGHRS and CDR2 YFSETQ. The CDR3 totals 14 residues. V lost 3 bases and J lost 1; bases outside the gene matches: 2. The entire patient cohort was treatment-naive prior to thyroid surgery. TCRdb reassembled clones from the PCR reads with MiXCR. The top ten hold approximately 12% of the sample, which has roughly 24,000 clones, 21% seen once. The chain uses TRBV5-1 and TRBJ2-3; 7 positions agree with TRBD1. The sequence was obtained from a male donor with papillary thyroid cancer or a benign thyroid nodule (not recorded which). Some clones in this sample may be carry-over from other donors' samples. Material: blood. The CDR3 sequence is CASSSGQGTDTQYF. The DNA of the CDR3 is TGCGCCAGCAGCTCCGGACAGGGCACAGATACGCAGTATTTT.